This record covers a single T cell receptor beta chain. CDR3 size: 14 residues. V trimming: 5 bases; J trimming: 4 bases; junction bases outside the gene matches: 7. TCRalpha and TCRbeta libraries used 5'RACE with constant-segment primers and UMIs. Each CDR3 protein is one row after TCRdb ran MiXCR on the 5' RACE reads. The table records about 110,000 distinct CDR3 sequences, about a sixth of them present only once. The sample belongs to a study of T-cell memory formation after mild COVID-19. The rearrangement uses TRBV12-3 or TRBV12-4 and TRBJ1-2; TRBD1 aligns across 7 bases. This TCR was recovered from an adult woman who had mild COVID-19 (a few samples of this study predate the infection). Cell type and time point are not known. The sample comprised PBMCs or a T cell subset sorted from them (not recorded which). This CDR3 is CASSPGQVLYGYTF. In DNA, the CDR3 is TGTGCCAGCAGTCCCGGACAGGTCCTCTATGGCTACACCTTC.